Sequencing of this T cell receptor (beta chain) was carried out in a study of blood T cell repertoires in COVID-19. On the study more broadly: COVID-19 samples from acute and convalescent phases originated in the United States, Italy and Spain.

The count of this clone is one. Germline V lookup: CDR1 MNHEY, CDR2 SMNVEV (reference sequence). This CDR3 region has 17 residues. V was clipped by 3 bases and J by 0 bases, with 16 bases between them. Repertoires were generated with immunoSEQ multiplex PCR, while TCRdb's copy carries only in-frame clones and drops some. Of more than 250,000 clones in the sample, more than 75% were seen once. Source material: PBMCs or T cells enriched from blood (not recorded which). V is TRBV27 and J is TRBJ2-3, with D possibly matching TRBD1 (5 bases). This receptor was identified in a woman under 30 who had recovered from COVID-19. The CDR3: CASSFSLQAPSTDTQYF. CDR3 coding DNA: TGTGCCAGCAGTTTCTCTCTACAGGCACCTAGCACAGATACGCAGTATTTT.